Each of the 28 T cell receptor beta chains below was sequenced from the same sample in a study of blood T cell repertoires in COVID-19. The table came from immunoSEQ multiplex PCR; TCRdb's copy has only in-frame clones and leaves some out. The sample contains 100,000 to 150,000 clones, roughly 80% of which appear only once. Input material: peripheral blood. These receptors were collected from a man between 65 and 85 years old with acute or convalescent COVID-19.

This sequence joins TRBV7-2 and TRBJ2-5, with 8 bases matching TRBD2. This CDR3 is 16 amino acids long. Germline values: CDR1 SGHTA, CDR2 FQGNSA. Losses at the gene ends were 5 bases for V and 5 bases for J; bases not matched to a gene: 13. CDR3 sequence (DNA): TGTGCCAGCAGCCCTGGCGCGGGGGGCGTTCATGAGACCCAGTACTTC. Translating it yields CASSPGAGGVHETQYF.

The J gene is TRBJ2-7, the V gene TRBV6-6, with 8 positions matching TRBD2. CDR1 and CDR2 (germline): MNHNY, SVGAGI (reference sequence). V lost 4 bases and J lost 1; bases outside the gene matches: 9. CDR3 size: 16 residues. The CDR3 loop reads CASSLPGGAKSYEQYF. CDR3 bases: TGTGCCAGCAGTTTACCGGGGGGGGCTAAATCCTACGAGCAGTACTTC.

The chain carries TRBV6-5 and TRBJ2-7; weak D call: TRBD1 (6 bases). This CDR3 spans 12 amino acids. Germline CDR1 MNHEY, CDR2 SVGAGI. V lost 6 bases, J lost 0 bases, and 6 bases lay in between. The CDR3 nucleotides are TGTGCCAGCAGGGACAGCTCCTACGAGCAGTACTTC. This gives the protein CASRDSSYEQYF.

The chain has TRBV28 and TRBJ2-5; 10 bases fit TRBD1. With V trimmed by 6 bases and J by 0 bases, 4 bases remained unmatched. Germline V gives CDR1 MDHEN, CDR2 SYDVKM. The CDR3 runs 15 residues. The DNA for the CDR3 is TGTGCCAGCAGACCGGGACAGGGGTACCAAGAGACCCAGTACTTC. Its translation is CASRPGQGYQETQYF.

J is TRBJ2-7 and V is TRBV5-4; 7 bases agree with TRBD1. After removal of 2 bases from V and 6 bases from J, the junction contained 5 bases not matched to a gene. Per germline, CDR1 SGHNT and CDR2 YYREEE (reference sequence). This CDR3 is built from 13 residues. The CDR3 sequence: CASSFDTGVEQYF. The CDR3 region has the DNA TGTGCCAGCAGCTTTGATACAGGGGTCGAGCAGTACTTC. Based on the CDR3 plus reference TRBV5-4 and TRBJ2-7, the full variable domain is ETGVTQSPTHLIKTRGQQVTLRCSSQSGHNTVSWYQQALGQGPQFIFQYYREEENGRGNFPPRFSGLQFPNYSSELNVNALELDDSALYLCASSFDTGVEQYFGPGTRLTVT.

The chain has TRBV9 and TRBJ2-7; 9 bases map to TRBD1. The CDR3 consists of 16 residues. The ends lost 4 bases at V and 1 base at J; junction bases unmatched: 9. Germline CDR1 is SGDLS and CDR2 is YYNGEE. DNA of the CDR3: TGTGCCAGCAGCCCTCGTGGGGACAGGGCGTCCTACGAGCAGTACTTC. This gives the protein CASSPRGDRASYEQYF.

This clone was detected a few times. The rearrangement joins TRBV11-2 to TRBJ1-2, with 8 bases fitting TRBD1. Germline values: CDR1 SGHAT, CDR2 FQNNGV. V shed 5 bases and J 7 bases; nucleotides not matched to a gene: 9. This CDR3 has 14 amino acids. The CDR3 protein is CASSLPGGLGGYTF. CDR3 coding DNA: TGTGCCAGCAGCCTCCCAGGGGGCCTTGGTGGCTACACCTTC.

The chain is built from TRBV6-5 and TRBJ1-2; D might be TRBD1 (5 bases). V lost 6 bases and J 7 bases, leaving 12 bases between the germline ends. The germline CDR1 and CDR2 sequences are MNHEY and SVGAGI. The CDR3 is made up of 12 amino acids. The CDR3 DNA reads TGTGCCAGCAGCACCGGGGGGGGTGGCTACACCTTC. Its translation is CASSTGGGGYTF.

V gene TRBV19 combines with J gene TRBJ1-1, with 7 bases matching TRBD1. Germline trimming cut 3 bases from V and 1 base from J; bases unmatched to any gene: 2. Germline V gene data show CDR1 as LNHDA and CDR2 as SQIVND (reference sequence). This CDR3 region has 14 residues. The CDR3 DNA reads TGTGCCAGTAGTATTTGGGACAGGAACACTGAAGCTTTCTTT. It encodes CASSIWDRNTEAFF.

The chain recombines TRBV5-6 with TRBJ2-2; tentatively, D is TRBD2 (6 bases). V lost 3 bases and J 7 bases, leaving 16 bases between the germline ends. The CDR3 runs to 15 residues. CDR1 is SGHDT, CDR2 YYEEEE, per germline. The CDR3, as DNA: TGTGCCAGCAGCTGGAGGGACGGAGCGAGCGGGGAGCTGTTTTTT. It encodes CASSWRDGASGELFF.

The gene calls are TRBV4-2 and TRBJ2-5; no definite D call. Looked up from germline, CDR1 is LGHNA and CDR2 is YNFKEQ. Trimming removed 2 bases from V and 9 bases from J, with 13 bases in between. This CDR3 has 13 amino acids. CDR3 coding DNA: TGTGCCAGCAGCCAATTTCCAGAAGTGGCCCAGTACTTC. This translates into CASSQFPEVAQYF.

This clone has just a few counts. The gene calls are TRBV19 and TRBJ2-3; TRBD1 matches at 8 bases. After removal of 5 bases from V and 3 bases from J, the junction contained 4 bases not matched to a gene. This CDR3 has 14 amino acids. CDR1 and CDR2 from the germline V gene are LNHDA and SQIVND (reference sequence). The CDR3 nucleotides are TGTGCCAGTAGTGTTGGGACAGGAACAGATACGCAGTATTTT. It specifies CASSVGTGTDTQYF.

This clone was counted once. The rearrangement uses TRBV3-1 (or the pseudogene TRBV3-2) and TRBJ2-3; possibly TRBD2 for D (5 bases). Germline lookup yields CDR1 LGHDT and CDR2 YNNKEL (reference sequence). CDR3 length: 13 amino acids. Trimming left V 2 bases short and J 3 bases short, with 6 bases between. CDR3: CASSQRLTDTQYF. The DNA for the CDR3 is TGTGCCAGCAGCCAACGACTAACAGATACGCAGTATTTT.

The chain joins TRBV5-6 to TRBJ1-1, with D unresolved. CDR3 length: 13 amino acids. The germline gives CDR1 SGHDT, CDR2 YYEEEE. Deletions cut 5 bases from V and 0 bases from J, with 8 bases between. The CDR3 DNA sequence: TGTGCCAGCAGTCCGACACTGAACACTGAAGCTTTCTTT. Its protein is CASSPTLNTEAFF.

The chain is built from TRBV11-1 and TRBJ1-2; 9 bases match TRBD1. V lost 6 bases and J lost 2; bases outside the gene matches: 7. The CDR3 loop spans 15 amino acids. The germline CDR1 and CDR2 sequences are SGHAT and FQDESV (reference sequence). In DNA form, the CDR3 reads TGTGCCAGCAGAAGGGACAGGGAGGGGAACTATGGCTACACCTTC. This sequence encodes CASRRDREGNYGYTF. Full variable domain (remainder filled in from reference TRBV11-1 and TRBJ1-2): EAEVAQSPRYKITEKSQAVAFWCDPISGHATLYWYRQILGQGPELLVQFQDESVVDDSQLPKDRFSAERLKGVDSTLKIQPAELGDSAMYLCASRRDREGNYGYTFGSGTRLTVV.

This CDR3 is CASSRGDTEAFF. The DNA for the CDR3 is TGTGCCAGCAGCCGGGGGGACACTGAAGCTTTCTTT. The gene calls are TRBV4-2 and TRBJ1-1, with a possible D match to TRBD1 (5 bases). The CDR3 runs 12 residues. The germline CDR1 and CDR2 sequences are LGHNA and YNFKEQ. V lost 4 bases and J lost 3, with 6 bases in between.

A note on this clone: Different DNA sequences within this sample yield the same CDR3. The chain uses TRBV6-1 and TRBJ1-2, with TRBD1 identical over 8 bases. Germline-derived CDR1 and CDR2 are MNHNS and SASEGT. The CDR3 runs to 13 residues. Trimming removed 1 base from V and 5 bases from J; junction bases left unmatched: 0. The CDR3 nucleotides read TGTGCCAGCAGTGAAGGACAGGGGTATGGCTACACCTTC. Amino acids: CASSEGQGYGYTF.

J is TRBJ1-2 and V is TRBV19, with D unclear. Per germline, CDR1 LNHDA and CDR2 SQIVND (reference sequence). The V end lost 10 bases, the J end lost 2 bases, and 14 bases lay between the germline ends. The CDR3 length is 13 residues. The CDR3 spells CATIRGANYGYTF. As DNA, the CDR3 is TGTGCCACTATTCGTGGAGCCAACTATGGCTACACCTTC.

The table lists this clone with a few counts. A read error may produce the germline difference seen at one junction end. The chain has TRBV3-1 (or the pseudogene TRBV3-2) and TRBJ1-4; 10 bases line up with TRBD1. The CDR3 is 15 residues long. Germline loops: CDR1 LGHDT, CDR2 YNNKEL (reference sequence). As DNA, the CDR3 is TGTGCCAGCAGCCAAGCCACCGGGACAGGGGAAAGACTGTTTTTT. As protein: CASSQATGTGERLFF.

This rearrangement joins TRBV2 to TRBJ2-1; unclear D gene. Germline V CDR1 and CDR2: SNHLY, FYNNEI. V lost 8 bases and J lost 3, with 5 bases in between. CDR3 length: 11 amino acids. The CDR3 nucleotides are TGTGCCAGCGGGCTCTACAATGAGCAGTTCTTC. This translates into CASGLYNEQFF.

The genes are TRBV30 and TRBJ1-2; D gene ambiguous. Germline CDR1 and CDR2: GTSNPN and SVGIG (reference sequence). Trimming cost V 3 bases and J 8 bases, with 16 bases left between them. The CDR3 is 13 residues long. The DNA for the CDR3 is TGTGCCTGGAGATCCCGACTGCGGGAAGGCTACACCTTC. It yields the protein CAWRSRLREGYTF. Full variable domain (missing parts from reference TRBV30 and TRBJ1-2): SQTIHQWPATLVQPVGSPLSLECTVEGTSNPNLYWYRQAAGRGLQLLFYSVGIGQISSEVPQNLSASRPQDRQFILSSKKLLLSDSGFYLCAWRSRLREGYTFGSGTRLTVV.

The chain joins TRBV6-2 or TRBV6-3 to TRBJ2-1, with 8 bases matching TRBD1. Germline assignment: CDR1 MNHEY and CDR2 SVGEGT. With V trimmed by 5 bases and J by 0 bases, 6 bases remained unmatched. The CDR3 runs 16 residues. The CDR3 loop reads CASSPLGQASYNEQFF. CDR3 DNA: TGTGCCAGCAGTCCCCTGGGACAGGCCTCCTACAATGAGCAGTTCTTC.

The genes are TRBV19 and TRBJ1-5; no clear D gene. There are 15 residues in the CDR3. From germline, CDR1 is LNHDA and CDR2 SQIVND (reference sequence). The germline V and J ends were trimmed by 3 bases and 3 bases, with 12 bases remaining between them. The CDR3 region is CASSIWRAVNQPQHF. The CDR3 nucleotides read TGTGCCAGTAGTATTTGGCGGGCGGTCAATCAGCCCCAGCATTTT.

The chain links TRBV19 to TRBJ2-5, with TRBD2 identical over 14 bases. The CDR3 is 18 residues long. The germline V gene has CDR1 LNHDA and CDR2 SQIVND (reference sequence). The junction had 13 bases not matched to a gene; V was cut back by 8 bases and J by 2 bases. CDR3 loop: CASCPGTSGSYGQETQYF. The CDR3 nucleotides are TGTGCCAGTTGCCCCGGGACTAGCGGGAGCTATGGTCAAGAGACCCAGTACTTC.

The chain links TRBV11-2 to TRBJ1-4, with 9 bases matching TRBD1. Germline V gives CDR1 SGHAT, CDR2 FQNNGV. V lost 4 bases to trimming and J lost 8 bases; unmatched junction nucleotides: 17. The CDR3 covers 18 residues. The CDR3 loop reads CASSYYPPRDREGEKLFF. Here the CDR3 DNA reads TGTGCCAGCAGCTATTATCCCCCCCGGGACAGGGAAGGGGAAAAACTGTTTTTT.

The chain employs TRBV19 and TRBJ1-1, with a weak D call TRBD1 (5 bases). The CDR3 is 12 residues long. Germline-derived CDR1 and CDR2 are LNHDA and SQIVND (reference sequence). In DNA form, the CDR3 reads TGTGGATCTCTTGGGGGGTACACTGAAGCTTTCTTT. Translated: CGSLGGYTEAFF. Drawing the rest from reference TRBV19 and TRBJ1-1, the complete variable domain is DGGITQSPKYLFRKEGQNVTLSCEQNLNHDAMYWYRQDPGQGLRLIYYSQIVNDFQKGDIAEGYSVSREKKESFPLTVTSAQKNPTAFYLCGSLGGYTEAFFGQGTRLTVV.

The chain is built from TRBV7-6 and TRBJ2-7; 9 bases are a match to TRBD1. CDR1 SGHVS and CDR2 FNYEAQ come from the germline V gene. This CDR3 spans 15 amino acids. After removal of 6 bases from V and 5 bases from J, the junction contained 11 bases not matched to a gene. Here the CDR3 DNA reads TGTGCCAGCAGGCCAAGGACAGGGGTTGCGGACGAGCAGTACTTC. Its protein is CASRPRTGVADEQYF.

The chain uses TRBV27 and TRBJ2-5; perhaps TRBD1 as D (6 bases). This CDR3 is built from 13 residues. V was pared by 3 bases and J by 5 bases, with 10 bases between. Germline V lookup: CDR1 MNHEY, CDR2 SMNVEV (reference sequence). The CDR3 sequence: CASSFGGSETQYF. CDR3 coding DNA: TGTGCCAGCAGTTTTGGGGGCTCGGAGACCCAGTACTTC.